The 20 T cell receptor beta chains below come from one sample, sequenced in a study of blood T cell repertoires in COVID-19 (dated by TCRdb to the early 2020s). The library was generated by the immunoSEQ multiplex PCR assay. The clones in this table, taken by TCRdb from immuneACCESS, are in-frame only. Not every clone is retained; where verified, under half of the shortfall comes from an unresolved V gene, and the cause of the rest is unknown. The table for this sample lists hundreds of thousands of clones; 85% to 90% of them were counted only once. The ten largest clones add up to approximately 3% of the sample. Sample: PBMCs or T cells enriched from blood (not recorded which). All receptors derive from a woman aged 45-60 years in a cohort exposed to, infected with or recovered from COVID-19 (not recorded which).

V is TRBV11-2 and J is TRBJ1-2; D uncertain. This CDR3 contains 14 residues. The V end lost 0 bases, the J end lost 4 bases, and 9 bases lay between the germline ends. Germline values: CDR1 SGHAT, CDR2 FQNNGV. The CDR3 region has the DNA TGTGCCAGCAGCTTAGAGGCAGGCATCTATGGCTACACCTTC. This encodes CASSLEAGIYGYTF.

The chain links TRBV28 to TRBJ2-5, with D possibly TRBD1 on 5 matching bases. Germline CDR1 MDHEN, CDR2 SYDVKM. Trimming left V 2 bases short and J 1 base short, with 8 bases between. This CDR3 region has 14 residues. CDR3 region: CASSLAGSQETQYF. CDR3 bases: TGTGCCAGCAGTTTAGCAGGGTCCCAAGAGACCCAGTACTTC.

J is TRBJ1-2 and V is TRBV29-1; 8 nucleotides match TRBD1. Germline V lookup: CDR1 SQVTM, CDR2 ANQGSEA. CDR3 length: 13 residues. After removal of 6 bases from V and 4 bases from J, the junction contained 7 bases not matched to a gene. The CDR3 spells CSVPDRAVYGYTF. The CDR3 nucleotides are TGCAGCGTCCCGGACAGGGCGGTCTATGGCTACACCTTC.

The chain is built from TRBV11-3 and TRBJ2-7; no definite D call. V lost 0 bases and J lost 4, with 4 bases in between. Per the germline V gene, CDR1 is SGHNT and CDR2 is YENEEA. This CDR3 has 12 amino acids. The CDR3 is CASSLDPYEQYF. CDR3 DNA sequence: TGTGCCAGCAGCTTAGATCCATACGAGCAGTACTTC.

This chain joins TRBV7-3 and TRBJ2-5; 7 bases are shared with TRBD1. V lost 4 bases and J lost 4; bases outside the gene matches: 9. Germline loops: CDR1 SGHTA, CDR2 FQGTGA. The CDR3 extends over 15 amino acids. DNA for the CDR3: TGTGCCAGCAGCTCCCTAGGGAACAGGGGAGAGACCCAGTACTTC. Translating it yields CASSSLGNRGETQYF.

The sample holds one count of this clone. The chain employs TRBV29-1 and TRBJ2-5, with 7 bases identical to TRBD1. Per the germline V gene, CDR1 is SQVTM and CDR2 is ANQGSEA. The CDR3 runs 15 residues. J gave up 1 base and V 6 bases, and 11 bases lay outside the gene matches. This CDR3 reads CSVNADRSPQETQYF. The CDR3 nucleotides read TGCAGCGTGAACGCGGACAGGTCGCCCCAAGAGACCCAGTACTTC.

The CDR3, as DNA: TGTGCCAGCAGTGACGGCCGGGACATCCTCCACTTT. Encoded protein: CASSDGRDILHF. The gene calls are TRBV27 and TRBJ1-6, with a tentative D call TRBD1 (6 bases). CDR1 MNHEY and CDR2 SMNVEV come from the germline V gene (reference sequence). V lost 5 bases and J lost 15, with 14 bases in between. CDR3 size: 12 residues.

CDR3 loop: CASRNGDTKDTQYF. Written as DNA, the CDR3 is TGTGCCAGCAGGAATGGGGACACAAAGGATACGCAGTATTTT. The rearrangement joins TRBV6-5 to TRBJ2-3; D possibly corresponds to TRBD1 (6 bases). The germline gives CDR1 MNHEY, CDR2 SVGAGI. CDR3 size: 14 residues. V was clipped by 6 bases and J by 6 bases, with 16 bases between them.

As to this clone: This sample includes further DNA sequences coding for the same CDR3. V usage is TRBV24-1 and J usage is TRBJ2-5; 8 nucleotides align to TRBD1. Looked up from germline, CDR1 is KGHDR and CDR2 is SFDVKD. The junction had 7 bases not matched to a gene; V was cut back by 3 bases and J by 5 bases. This CDR3 region has 15 residues. CDR3 coding DNA: TGTGCCACCAGTGATCCGCAGGGGGCGGGCGAGACCCAGTACTTC. Its protein product is CATSDPQGAGETQYF.

V usage is TRBV29-1 and J usage is TRBJ1-1; 7 bases line up with TRBD1. The V segment lost 4 bases and the J segment 7 bases; nucleotides outside the gene matches: 6. The CDR3 totals 12 residues. The germline V gene encodes CDR1 SQVTM and CDR2 ANQGSEA. CDR3 DNA sequence: TGCAGCGTTGCTCCGACAGGGTATGAAGCTTTCTTT. It translates to CSVAPTGYEAFF. The variable domain in full, with the rest retrieved from reference TRBV29-1 and TRBJ1-1, is SAVISQKPSRDICQRGTSLTIQCQVDSQVTMMFWYRQQPGQSLTLIATANQGSEATYESGFVIDKFPISRPNLTFSTLTVSNMSPEDSSIYLCSVAPTGYEAFFGQGTRLTVV.

CDR3 residues: CASSRQGMNTEAFF. Here the CDR3 DNA reads TGTGCCAGCAGCAGACAGGGTATGAACACTGAAGCTTTCTTT. This chain links TRBV7-2 with TRBJ1-1; 7 bases align to TRBD1. The CDR3 has 14 amino acids. CDR1 is SGHTA, CDR2 FQGNSA, per germline. Losses at the gene ends were 5 bases for V and 0 bases for J; bases not matched to a gene: 3.

This chain links TRBV7-2 with TRBJ2-3; 8 nucleotides line up with TRBD2. The V and J ends lost 2 bases and 1 base, in that order; junction bases with no gene match: 5. CDR1 SGHTA and CDR2 FQGNSA come from the germline V gene. CDR3 length equals 16 residues. In DNA form, the CDR3 reads TGTGCCAGCAGCTTACGGGGGGGCCAAGGCACAGATACGCAGTATTTT. Its translation: CASSLRGGQGTDTQYF.

The CDR3 DNA reads TGTGCCAGCAGCTACGGAGTGGTTGCACCCCTCCACTTT. Protein sequence: CASSYGVVAPLHF. The chain combines TRBV6-5 with TRBJ1-6; D remains ambiguous. CDR1 MNHEY and CDR2 SVGAGI come from the germline V gene. The V end lost 6 bases, the J end lost 11 bases, and 14 bases lay between the germline ends. CDR3 length: 13 amino acids.

The V call is TRBV4-1, the J call TRBJ1-5; 7 nucleotides align to TRBD1. Germline assignment: CDR1 MGHRA and CDR2 YSYEKL. The CDR3 has 18 residues. V lost 0 bases and J lost 4; bases outside the gene matches: 12. CDR3 sequence: CASSQDKQGRRSNQPQHF. The CDR3 DNA is TGCGCCAGCAGCCAAGATAAACAGGGGAGACGTAGTAATCAGCCCCAGCATTTT.

The chain couples TRBV6-5 to TRBJ1-6, with 7 bases matching TRBD1. The CDR3 is made up of 14 amino acids. Germline trimming cut 5 bases from V and 7 bases from J; bases unmatched to any gene: 5. Germline CDR1 MNHEY, CDR2 SVGAGI. CDR3 amino acids: CASSKGQQNSPLHF. CDR3 nucleotides: TGTGCCAGCAGTAAGGGACAGCAAAATTCACCCCTCCACTTT.

The gene calls are TRBV27 and TRBJ1-5; D possibly corresponds to TRBD1 (5 bases). There are 16 residues in the CDR3. Between the trimmed V and J ends, which lost 1 base and 1 base, there was a span of 11 bases. The germline V gene has CDR1 MNHEY and CDR2 SMNVEV (reference sequence). CDR3 sequence (DNA): TGTGCCAGCAGTTTATGGGGCCAGTCCAGCAATCAGCCCCAGCATTTT. Protein product: CASSLWGQSSNQPQHF.

The chain uses TRBV5-1 and TRBJ2-5; 9 bases are shared with TRBD2. The CDR3 covers 16 residues. The V gene end was trimmed by 0 bases and the J gene end by 1 base; junction bases not matched to a gene: 4. Per the germline V gene, CDR1 is SGHRS and CDR2 is YFSETQ. CDR3 DNA sequence: TGCGCCAGCAGCTTGGGGGAGCGGGGGGCCCAAGAGACCCAGTACTTC. This gives the protein CASSLGERGAQETQYF.

This clone was counted a single time. J is TRBJ1-1 and V is TRBV5-1; TRBD1 matches 9 bases. V dropped 3 bases and J dropped 5; count of bases not matched to a gene: 8. This CDR3 comprises 15 residues. In germline, CDR1 is SGHRS, CDR2 YFSETQ. The CDR3 sequence is CASSSVDRGETEAFF. CDR3 nucleotide sequence: TGCGCCAGCAGCTCCGTTGACAGGGGGGAGACTGAAGCTTTCTTT.

The genes are TRBV25-1 and TRBJ2-1; TRBD1 matches at 10 bases. CDR1 and CDR2 from the germline V gene are MGHDK and SYGVNS. The CDR3 is made up of 14 amino acids. V trimming: 8 bases; J trimming: 9 bases; junction bases outside the gene matches: 10. CDR3 protein: CASEDRGFSGEQFF. The CDR3 nucleotides read TGTGCCAGCGAGGACAGGGGGTTTTCAGGTGAGCAGTTCTTC.

The chain joins TRBV19 to TRBJ2-2, with TRBD2 matching 8 bases. CDR3 length: 13 residues. Germline lookup yields CDR1 LNHDA and CDR2 SQIVND (reference sequence). The J segment lost 6 bases and the V segment lost 6 bases, leaving 3 bases of the junction unmatched. The CDR3 sequence is CASSGGAPGELFF. In DNA form, the CDR3 reads TGTGCCAGTAGCGGGGGGGCTCCCGGGGAGCTGTTTTTT.